This T cell receptor (beta chain) comes out of a study of siplizumab effects on memory and regulatory T cells. Findings and limits, study-wide: Whether the proliferating Tregs (from siplizumab cultures) were suppressive was not confirmed. Siplizumab caused a significant drop in alloreactive sequences traceable to unstimulated CD4+ memory cells. Roughly 75-95% of dividing CD4+ or CD8+ clones were without an attributable naive or memory phenotype. Where siplizumab was present, mappable alloreactive CD4+ clones averaged roughly 66% Treg-derived, compared with 25% to 30% in controls.

Sequencing was performed with immunoSEQ multiplex PCR; in TCRdb, only in-frame clones are kept and a portion is missing. The table shows about 87,000 clones, with around 94% occurring only once. As regards this clone: The antigen is unknown.

The CDR3 spans 13 residues. After removal of 2 bases from V and 6 bases from J, the junction contained 3 bases not matched to a gene. Germline V gives CDR1 SEHNR, CDR2 FQNEAQ (reference sequence). The chain carries TRBV7-9 and TRBJ2-7; 8 nucleotides align to TRBD1. Sequenced: non-Treg CD4+ T cells sorted from blood. This clonotype originated in a human donor in good health. CDR3 region: CASSLQGAGEQYF. For the CDR3, the DNA is TGTGCCAGCAGCTTACAGGGGGCAGGCGAGCAGTACTTC.